This T cell receptor (beta chain) was profiled in a study of cytomegalovirus exposure and HLA in healthy donors. This clone showed up just a few times. The primer mix had 60 Vbeta and 13 Jbeta primers. Method: immunoSEQ multiplex PCR; TCRdb's copy keeps in-frame clones and lacks some. The sample consists of around 100,000 clones, approximately 76% of them appearing once. Trimming took 6 bases from V and 0 from J; bases not matched to a gene: 5. The length of the CDR3 is 15 residues. The germline V gene encodes CDR1 SGHTA and CDR2 FQGTGA. The rearrangement uses TRBV7-3 and TRBJ2-7; 10 bases match TRBD1. Material: PBMCs. The TCR sequence derives from a woman aged 55-69 years in good health and CMV-seropositive. CDR3: CASSLGTGASYEQYF. The DNA for the CDR3 is TGTGCCAGCAGTCTCGGGACAGGGGCCTCCTACGAGCAGTACTTC.